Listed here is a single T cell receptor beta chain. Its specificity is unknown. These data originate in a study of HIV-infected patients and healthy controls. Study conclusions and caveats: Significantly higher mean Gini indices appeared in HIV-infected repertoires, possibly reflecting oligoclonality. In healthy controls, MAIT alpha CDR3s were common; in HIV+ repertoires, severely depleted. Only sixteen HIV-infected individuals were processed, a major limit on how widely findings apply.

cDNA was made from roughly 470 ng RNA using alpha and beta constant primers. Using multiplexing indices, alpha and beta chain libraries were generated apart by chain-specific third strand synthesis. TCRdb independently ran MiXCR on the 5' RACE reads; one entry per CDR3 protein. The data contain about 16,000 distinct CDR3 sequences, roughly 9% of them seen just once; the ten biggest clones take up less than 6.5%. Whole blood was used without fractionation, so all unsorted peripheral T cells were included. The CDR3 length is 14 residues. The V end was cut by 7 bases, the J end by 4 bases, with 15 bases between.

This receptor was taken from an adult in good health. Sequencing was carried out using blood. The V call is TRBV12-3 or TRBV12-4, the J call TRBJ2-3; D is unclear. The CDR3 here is CASTPSAGPDTQYF. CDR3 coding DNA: TGTGCCAGCACCCCAAGCGCCGGGCCAGATACGCAGTATTTT.